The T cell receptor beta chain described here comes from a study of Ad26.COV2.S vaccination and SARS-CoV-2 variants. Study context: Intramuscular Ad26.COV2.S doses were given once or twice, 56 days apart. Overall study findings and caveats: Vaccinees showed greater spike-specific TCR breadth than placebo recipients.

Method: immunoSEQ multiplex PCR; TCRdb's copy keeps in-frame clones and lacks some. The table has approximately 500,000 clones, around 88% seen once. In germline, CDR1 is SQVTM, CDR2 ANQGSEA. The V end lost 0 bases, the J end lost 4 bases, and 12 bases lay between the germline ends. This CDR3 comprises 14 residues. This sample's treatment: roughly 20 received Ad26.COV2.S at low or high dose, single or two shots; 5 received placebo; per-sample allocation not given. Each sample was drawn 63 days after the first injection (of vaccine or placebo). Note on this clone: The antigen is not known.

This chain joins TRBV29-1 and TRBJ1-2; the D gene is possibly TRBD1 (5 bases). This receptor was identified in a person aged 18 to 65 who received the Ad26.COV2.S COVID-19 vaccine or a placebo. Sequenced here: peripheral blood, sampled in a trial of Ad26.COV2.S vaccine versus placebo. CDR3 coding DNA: TGCAGCGTTGAAGACCAGGGTGAAGGCTATGGCTACACCTTC. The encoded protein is CSVEDQGEGYGYTF.